These 18 T cell receptor beta chains originate from one sample sequenced in a study of cytomegalovirus exposure and HLA in healthy donors. 13 Jbeta primers and 60 Vbeta primers were used for the PCR. Clones were read by immunoSEQ multiplex PCR, and TCRdb kept only the in-frame ones, dropping some. The sample has approximately 130,000 clones. Sequencing was performed on PBMCs. Receptor source: a woman between 55 and 75 years old in good health and CMV-seronegative.

The chain recombines TRBV6-1 with TRBJ1-2; TRBD1 matches at 7 bases. V was pared by 3 bases and J by 5 bases, with 9 bases of the junction left unmatched. Germline CDR1 and CDR2: MNHNS and SASEGT. The CDR3 has 15 residues. The CDR3 DNA sequence: TGTGCCAGCAGTGATGTGGGACAGAGGCATTATGGCTACACCTTC. It encodes CASSDVGQRHYGYTF.

CDR3 region: CASSGGTGAEAFF. The CDR3 bases are TGTGCCAGCAGTGGGGGGACAGGGGCTGAAGCTTTCTTT. V usage is TRBV2 and J usage is TRBJ1-1, with 10 bases matching TRBD1. J lost 6 bases, V lost 4 bases, and 2 bases had no gene match. This CDR3 has 13 residues. The germline V gene has CDR1 SNHLY and CDR2 FYNNEI.

The chain links TRBV1 to TRBJ2-3; the D call of TRBD2 is as the table states it, not checked on the DNA. TRBV1 is a pseudogene. CDR3 size: 15 residues. The CDR3 here is CTSKMSGSSTDTQYF. The CDR3 DNA reads as TGCACCAGCAAGATGAGCGGGAGTAGCACAGATACGCAGTATTTT.

This chain uses TRBV28 with TRBJ1-2, with D perhaps matching TRBD1 (6 bases). The germline V and J ends were trimmed by 1 base and 3 bases, with 9 bases remaining between them. Germline-derived CDR1 and CDR2 are MDHEN and SYDVKM. The CDR3 sequence is 14 residues long. The CDR3 nucleotides are TGTGCCAGCAGTTTATTTGCAGGGGACTATGGCTACACCTTC. Translation gives CASSLFAGDYGYTF.

The chain uses TRBV28 and TRBJ1-2; D might be TRBD1 (6 bases). The CDR3 spans 15 residues. CDR1 and CDR2 from the germline V gene are MDHEN and SYDVKM. V lost 6 bases and J 4 bases, leaving 18 bases between the germline ends. The CDR3 bases are TGTGCCAGCAGCTTACCGGGACAACAAGCCTATGGCTACACCTTC. Its translation is CASSLPGQQAYGYTF.

The chain links TRBV5-1 to TRBJ2-5; perhaps TRBD2 as D (6 bases). The CDR3 length is 14 residues. The V and J ends lost 0 bases and 1 base respectively, with 7 bases between them. Germline CDR1 reads SGHRS; CDR2 reads YFSETQ. CDR3 DNA: TGCGCCAGCAGCTTGGGGACTACCCAAGAGACCCAGTACTTC. This translates into CASSLGTTQETQYF.

The chain couples TRBV18 to TRBJ1-4; D ambiguous. Trimming shortened V by 3 bases and J by 5 bases, and 7 bases separated the two germline ends. CDR1 and CDR2 (germline): KGHSH, LQKENI. This CDR3 has 13 residues. The CDR3 DNA reads TGTGCCAGCTCACCTTGGGCGAATGAAAAACTGTTTTTT. As protein: CASSPWANEKLFF.

The rearrangement links TRBV28 to TRBJ1-1, with 9 positions matching TRBD1. Germline loops: CDR1 MDHEN, CDR2 SYDVKM. The ends lost 2 bases at V and 7 bases at J; junction bases unmatched: 8. The CDR3 covers 15 residues. The CDR3 spells CASSLGGTGRFEAFF. The CDR3 region has the DNA TGTGCCAGCAGTTTAGGGGGGACAGGGAGATTTGAAGCTTTCTTT.

CDR3 in amino acids: CAILPPPGAKLFF. In DNA, the CDR3 is TGTGCCATCCTACCTCCTCCAGGGGCAAAACTGTTTTTT. The chain carries TRBV2 and TRBJ1-4; maybe TRBD1 (6 bases). The ends were cut back, 10 bases at V and 10 bases at J, with 19 bases in the middle. This CDR3 is 13 amino acids long. Germline lookup yields CDR1 SNHLY and CDR2 FYNNEI. Using reference TRBV2 and TRBJ1-4 for the parts outside the CDR3, the full variable domain is EPEVTQTPSHQVTQMGQEVILRCVPISNHLYFYWYRQILGQKVEFLVSFYNNEISEKSEIFDDQFSVERPDGSNFTLKIRSTKLEDSAMYFCAILPPPGAKLFFGSGTQLSVL.

Details on this clone: The junction does not match germline at one end; this may be a read error. This sequence joins TRBV5-1 and TRBJ2-4; D possibly matches TRBD1 or TRBD2 (6 bases each). There are 14 residues in the CDR3. Germline V gene data show CDR1 as SGHRS and CDR2 as YFSETQ. The CDR3 DNA follows: TGCACCAGCAGCTTGGGGGCAGGGAGGAACATTCAGTACTTC. Residues: CTSSLGAGRNIQYF.

The chain has TRBV6-1 and TRBJ1-6, with D perhaps matching TRBD1 (5 bases). The germline V gene encodes CDR1 MNHNS and CDR2 SASEGT. V dropped 3 bases and J dropped 10 bases, with 13 bases sitting between them. The CDR3 extends over 14 amino acids. CDR3 sequence: CASSEEGPGSPLHF. The CDR3 DNA sequence: TGTGCCAGCAGTGAGGAGGGGCCAGGATCACCCCTCCACTTT.

The chain has TRBV2 and TRBJ2-5, with D perhaps TRBD2 (6 bases). Trimming removed 11 bases at V and 1 base at J, with 14 bases between. CDR1 is SNHLY and CDR2 is FYNNEI in the germline V gene. There are 13 residues in the CDR3. CDR3 loop: CAGGLTVQETQYF. The CDR3 DNA sequence: TGTGCCGGAGGACTAACGGTCCAAGAGACCCAGTACTTC.

This sequence joins TRBV7-2 and TRBJ1-2; D unclear. The germline V gene encodes CDR1 SGHTA and CDR2 FQGNSA. V lost 3 bases and J 4 bases, leaving 15 bases between the germline ends. The CDR3 loop spans 15 amino acids. The CDR3 loop reads CASSFYEGSSYGYTF. CDR3 DNA sequence: TGTGCCAGCAGCTTTTATGAGGGTAGTAGCTATGGCTACACCTTC.

This sequence joins TRBV6-5 and TRBJ2-2; the D is unclear. There are 12 residues in the CDR3. Germline values: CDR1 MNHEY, CDR2 SVGAGI. Trimming pared 6 bases from V and 3 bases from J, leaving 5 bases between. In nucleotides, the CDR3 is TGTGCCAGCAGGAGATACACCGGGGAGCTGTTTTTT. Translated, it gives CASRRYTGELFF.

The chain combines TRBV5-1 with TRBJ1-3; maybe TRBD1 (5 bases). The CDR3 runs 16 residues. V lost 0 bases and J 3 bases, leaving 13 bases between the germline ends. Per germline, CDR1 SGHRS and CDR2 YFSETQ. For the CDR3, the DNA is TGCGCCAGCAGCTTGGGGCAGGGATCGGTTGGAAACACCATATATTTT. Translating it yields CASSLGQGSVGNTIYF.

V is TRBV5-1 and J is TRBJ2-7; 7 bases fit TRBD1. V gave up 3 bases and J gave up 5 bases; unmatched junction bases: 14. Germline values: CDR1 SGHRS, CDR2 YFSETQ. This CDR3 spans 16 amino acids. DNA for the CDR3: TGCGCCAGCAGCTCCACTAAGACAGGGAGTGGGGACGAGCAGTACTTC. It specifies CASSSTKTGSGDEQYF.

The V call is TRBV10-2, the J call TRBJ2-7; 9 bases match TRBD2. This CDR3 is 12 amino acids long. Per germline, CDR1 WSHSY and CDR2 SAAADI. The CDR3 DNA reads as TGCCCTGTAGCGGGAGAGGTCGCCGAGCAGTACTTC. Its translation is CPVAGEVAEQYF.

This chain joins TRBV27 and TRBJ2-7, with 13 bases matching TRBD2. Germline assignment: CDR1 MNHEY and CDR2 SMNVEV (reference sequence). The V segment lost 8 bases and the J segment 7 bases; nucleotides outside the gene matches: 14. The length of the CDR3 is 16 residues. The CDR3: CASAQGTTSGGREQYF. The CDR3 nucleotides are TGTGCCAGCGCACAGGGGACGACTAGCGGGGGGCGGGAGCAGTACTTC.